This TCR beta chain was captured in a study of vaccination and CD4 T cells after COVID-19. Worth noting for this clonotype: Its specificity is unknown.

Trimming removed 0 bases at V and 0 bases at J, with 11 bases between. Germline-derived CDR1 and CDR2 are MGHDK and SYGVNS. The CDR3 totals 17 residues. With the Oncomine TCR Beta short-read assay, DNA from cultured CD4+ T cells was sequenced. A single record per CDR3 protein comes from TCRdb applying MiXCR to the PCR reads. The table lists several thousand distinct CDR3 sequences, 40% to 55% of them singletons, with about a quarter in the top ten. Treatment meaning: approximately 9-day PBMC culture with coronavirus spike peptide pools or control peptides (ViraFEST assay). Investigators obtained the unexposed donor's CD4+ T cells before the COVID-19 pandemic (2011-2018).

The TCR originated in a human donor in good health. The sample consisted of CD4+ T cells from blood, cultured in vitro. V usage is TRBV25-1 and J usage is TRBJ2-2; no firm D call. The CDR3 coding sequence is TGTGCCAGCAGTGAATATACGGGCGGAGCGAACACCGGGGAGCTGTTTTTT. This codes for CASSEYTGGANTGELFF.